Below, 5 T cell receptor beta chains from the same sample are listed, as sequenced in a study of beta chain features in type 1 diabetes. The entirety of the isolated RNA underwent reverse transcription, so expressed TCRB transcripts were sequenced. Sequencing used immunoSEQ multiplex PCR; TCRdb keeps in-frame clones, though not all of them. The sample lists about 710,000 clones, over 12% seen once, with 0.035% to 0.045% in the top ten. Study-wide findings and caveats: When Type 1 diabetes patients were examined, their TCRB CDR3s proved moderately but significantly shorter in all four CD4+ subsets.

Their specific antigens are unknown. Sample: naive CD4+ T cells from blood. The receptor set was obtained from a young man with type 1 diabetes.

This rearrangement joins TRBV9 to TRBJ1-1; no reliable D call. The germline gives CDR1 SGDLS, CDR2 YYNGEE. The CDR3 has 15 residues. Trimming cost V 0 bases and J 3 bases, with 12 bases left between them. The CDR3: CASSVDPGRDTEAFF. For the CDR3, the DNA is TGTGCCAGCAGCGTAGACCCGGGTAGGGACACTGAAGCTTTCTTT.

This clone was detected only a few times. The V call is TRBV6-1, the J call TRBJ1-2; D not resolved. CDR3 length: 13 amino acids. Trimming removed 0 bases at V and 4 bases at J, with 6 bases between. The V gene's germline CDR1 is MNHNS and CDR2 SASEGT. CDR3 loop: CASSEAPSYGYTF. The CDR3 DNA follows: TGTGCCAGCAGTGAAGCGCCCTCCTATGGCTACACCTTC.

This chain joins TRBV6-5 and TRBJ2-7; no clear D gene. Germline V gene sequence: CDR1 MNHEY, CDR2 SVGAGI. V lost 0 bases and J 2 bases, leaving 8 bases between the germline ends. The CDR3 length is 14 residues. CDR3 nucleotides: TGTGCCAGCAGTTACTCGAGTAAAACCTACGAGCAGTACTTC. As protein: CASSYSSKTYEQYF.

V and J are TRBV30 and TRBJ1-5, with 8 bases aligning to TRBD1. CDR3 length: 15 residues. CDR1 GTSNPN and CDR2 SVGIG come from the germline V gene (reference sequence). V was pared by 4 bases and J by 1 base, with 6 bases of the junction left unmatched. CDR3 coding DNA: TGTGCCTGGATTACAGGGGGTCCAAGCAATCAGCCCCAGCATTTT. It specifies CAWITGGPSNQPQHF.

This clone occurred a few times. This CDR3 is CSGAGTNYNEQFF. The CDR3 coding sequence is TGCAGCGGCGCTGGGACAAACTACAATGAGCAGTTCTTC. The chain uses TRBV29-1 and TRBJ2-1, with D possibly matching TRBD1 (6 bases). The CDR3 has 13 amino acids. V gave up 7 bases and J gave up 3 bases, with 13 bases separating them. Germline V gene data show CDR1 as SQVTM and CDR2 as ANQGSEA.